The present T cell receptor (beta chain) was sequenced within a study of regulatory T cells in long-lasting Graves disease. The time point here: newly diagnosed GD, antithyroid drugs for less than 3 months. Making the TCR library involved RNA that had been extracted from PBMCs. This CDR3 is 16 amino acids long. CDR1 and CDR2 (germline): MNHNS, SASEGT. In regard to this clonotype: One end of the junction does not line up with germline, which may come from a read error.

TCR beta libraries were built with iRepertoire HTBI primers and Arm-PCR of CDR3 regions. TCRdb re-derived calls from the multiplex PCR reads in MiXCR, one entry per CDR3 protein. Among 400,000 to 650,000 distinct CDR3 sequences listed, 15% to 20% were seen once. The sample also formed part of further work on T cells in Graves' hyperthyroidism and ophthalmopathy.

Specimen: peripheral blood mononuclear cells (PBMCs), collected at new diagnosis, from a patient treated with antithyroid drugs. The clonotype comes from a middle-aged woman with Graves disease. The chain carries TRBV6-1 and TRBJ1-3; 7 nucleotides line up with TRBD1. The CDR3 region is CASTQGQTHSGSTIYF. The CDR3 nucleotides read TGTGCCAGCACCCAGGGACAGACTCACTCTGGAAGCACCATATATTTT.